This TCR beta chain is drawn from a study of T cells in Graves' hyperthyroidism and ophthalmopathy. Regarding this clonotype: A read error is possible here, since a much larger clone lies one base away.

Trimming at V came to 1 base and at J to 8 bases, leaving 11 bases not matched to a gene. The CDR3 has 16 amino acids. Germline lookup yields CDR1 SEHNR and CDR2 FQNEAQ (reference sequence). RNA transcripts gave rise to amplified TCR beta CDR3 regions. Initially, a first-round RT-PCR of the TCR CDR3 employed the HTBI primer set. TCRdb reprocessed the multiplex PCR reads via MiXCR and lists one record per CDR3 protein. Of 300,000 to 400,000 distinct CDR3 sequences in the sample, about 21% are singletons; the top ten hold 50%. The origin of this receptor is a woman between 45 and 65 years old with Graves' hyperthyroidism. The chain links TRBV7-9 to TRBJ1-2; 9 nucleotides align to TRBD1. The sample was blood. The CDR3 protein is CASSLEAAQGARGYTF. The CDR3 DNA sequence: TGTGCCAGCAGCTTAGAGGCGGCACAGGGGGCTCGGGGCTACACCTTC.